This TCR beta chain is from a study of T cell clonotyping in hematopoietic cell transplantation. Recipients were bled about 28 days pretransplant and at posttransplant days 30, 100, 180. This clone was seen just once. Antigen unknown. The study, taken as a whole, reports: Recipient TCR diversity dropped after transplant; expanded clonotypes rose from day 30 to 180.

Repertoires were generated with immunoSEQ multiplex PCR, while TCRdb's copy carries only in-frame clones and drops some. The data hold 7,000 to 8,500 clones, with approximately 88% observed a single time. V gave up 4 bases and J gave up 5 bases; unmatched junction bases: 7. The CDR3 spans 15 residues. Germline V lookup: CDR1 LNHDA, CDR2 SQIVND (reference sequence). The sequences come from PBMCs, collected 100 days after allogeneic stem cell transplant. The clonotype was recovered from a male patient aged 18 to 35 who had an allogeneic stem cell transplant from a related donor, so the T cells may come from the graft donor. Some clones in this sample may be carry-over from other donors' samples. The chain recombines TRBV19 with TRBJ1-4; 7 bases are shared with TRBD1. CDR3 nucleotides: TGTGCCAGTAGTAAGCCGGGACAGCCAAATGAAAAACTGTTTTTT. Translated: CASSKPGQPNEKLFF.